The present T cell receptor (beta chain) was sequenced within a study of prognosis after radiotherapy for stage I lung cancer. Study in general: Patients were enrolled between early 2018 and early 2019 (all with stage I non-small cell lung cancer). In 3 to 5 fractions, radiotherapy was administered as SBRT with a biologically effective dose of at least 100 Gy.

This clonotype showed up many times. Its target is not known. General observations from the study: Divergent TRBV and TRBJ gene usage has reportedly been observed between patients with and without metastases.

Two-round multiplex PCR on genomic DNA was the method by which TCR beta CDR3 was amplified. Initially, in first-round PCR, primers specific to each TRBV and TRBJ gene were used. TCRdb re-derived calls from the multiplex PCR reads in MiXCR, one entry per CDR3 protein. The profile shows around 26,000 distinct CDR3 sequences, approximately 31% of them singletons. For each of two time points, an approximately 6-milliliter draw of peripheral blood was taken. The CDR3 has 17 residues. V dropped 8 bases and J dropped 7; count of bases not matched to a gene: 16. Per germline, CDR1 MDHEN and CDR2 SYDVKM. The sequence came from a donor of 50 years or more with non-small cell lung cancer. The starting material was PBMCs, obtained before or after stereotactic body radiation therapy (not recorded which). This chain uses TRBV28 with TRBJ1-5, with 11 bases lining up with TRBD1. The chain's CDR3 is CASLWGGQGGLKQPQHF. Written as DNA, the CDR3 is TGTGCCAGCCTGTGGGGGGGACAGGGGGGATTGAAACAGCCCCAGCATTTT.